Listed below are T cell receptor beta chains from one sample, sequenced in a study of blood T cells in healthy people across ages. TCRdb re-analysed the 5' RACE reads in MiXCR, keeping a single row per CDR3 protein. The sample lists fewer than 950,000 distinct CDR3 sequences; around 36% were seen once. The sample was blood. The source is a man aged 18 to 29 in good health. CDR3s include the opening cysteine and the closing phenylalanine or tryptophan. A D gene is named only where the DNA matches it firmly. Some rows have no size entry. The others give once, few or many, or a class for an expanded clone.

CDR3aa	CDR3nt	abundance	len	d_gene	j_gene	v_gene
CAGSLAGGETQYF	TGTGCCGGCAGTTTAGCAGGGGGTGAGACCCAGTACTTC	NA	13	TRBD1	TRBJ2-5	TRBV12-3/TRBV12-4
CASSTIERARNSPLHF	TGTGCCAGTAGTACTATAGAGAGGGCGCGCAATTCACCCCTCCACTTT	NA	16	NA	TRBJ1-6	TRBV19
CAGSEKTGGDEQFF	TGTGCCGGCAGTGAAAAGACAGGGGGCGATGAGCAGTTCTTC	NA	14	TRBD1	TRBJ2-1	TRBV25-1
CSARDPTGGSYGYTF	TGCAGTGCTAGAGATCCGACCGGAGGGTCCTATGGCTACACCTTC	NA	15	NA	TRBJ1-2	TRBV20-1
CASSLWAESNQPQHF	TGTGCCAGCAGTTTATGGGCGGAGAGCAATCAGCCCCAGCATTTT	NA	15	NA	TRBJ1-5	TRBV12-3/TRBV12-4
CAINRDRAEKLFF	TGTGCCATCAATCGGGACAGGGCGGAAAAACTGTTTTTT	few	13	TRBD1	TRBJ1-4	TRBV10-3
CAISKTSDGNTEAFF	TGTGCCATCAGTAAGACAAGCGATGGGAACACTGAAGCTTTCTTT	NA	15	NA	TRBJ1-1	TRBV10-3
CASSRSTGDTEAFF	TGTGCCAGCAGCCGATCCACAGGGGACACTGAAGCTTTCTTT	NA	14	TRBD1	TRBJ1-1	TRBV7-8
CSVYDSSGAFF	TGCAGCGTCTACGACAGTTCAGGAGCTTTCTTT	few	11	NA	TRBJ1-1	TRBV29-1
CASKDRAYEQYF	TGTGCCAGCAAGGACAGGGCCTACGAGCAGTACTTC	few	12	TRBD1	TRBJ2-7	TRBV6-1
CAISVGVGYEQYF	TGTGCCATCAGTGTCGGGGTCGGCTACGAGCAGTACTTC	NA	13	NA	TRBJ2-7	TRBV10-3
CASSLGHGNTEAFF	TGTGCCAGCAGCTTAGGGCACGGGAACACTGAAGCTTTCTTT	few	14	NA	TRBJ1-1	TRBV7-3
CASSQGGRFTEAFF	TGTGCCAGCAGCCAAGGAGGGCGTTTCACTGAAGCTTTCTTT	few	14	NA	TRBJ1-1	TRBV4-2
CASSHLMKNEQFF	TGCGCCAGCAGTCACTTAATGAAGAATGAGCAGTTCTTC	NA	13	NA	TRBJ2-1	TRBV4-3
CASSYWTSGRTNEQFF	TGTGCCAGCAGTTATTGGACTAGCGGGAGAACAAATGAGCAGTTCTTC	NA	16	TRBD2	TRBJ2-1	TRBV6-2/TRBV6-3
CASSPGTGSAETQYF	TGTGCCAGCAGTCCGGGGACAGGGTCAGCAGAGACCCAGTACTTC	few	15	TRBD1	TRBJ2-5	TRBV27
CASSYCFCHRRENTEAFF	TGTGCCAGCAGTTACTGTTTCTGTCATCGGCGGGAGAACACTGAAGCTTTCTTT	NA	18	NA	TRBJ1-1	TRBV6-5
CACSPPSGFGYTF	TGTGCCTGCAGCCCTCCGTCGGGCTTTGGCTACACCTTC	NA	13	NA	TRBJ1-2	TRBV7-2
CASSQDYNHEQFF	TGTGCCAGCAGCCAAGACTACAACCATGAGCAGTTCTTC	NA	13	NA	TRBJ2-1	TRBV14
CASRDGQEAFF	TGTGCCAGCAGAGACGGACAGGAAGCTTTCTTT	NA	11	NA	TRBJ1-1	TRBV12-3/TRBV12-4
CSARAGQGFYNEQFF	TGCAGTGCTAGGGCCGGGCAGGGATTTTACAATGAGCAGTTCTTC	many	15	NA	TRBJ2-1	TRBV20-1
CASSYNPGGELFF	TGTGCCAGCAGTTACAACCCGGGCGGGGAGCTGTTTTTT	NA	13	NA	TRBJ2-2	TRBV6-2/TRBV6-3
CASSPEGVITDTQYF	TGTGCCAGCAGCCCCGAGGGAGTGATCACAGATACGCAGTATTTT	few	15	NA	TRBJ2-3	TRBV7-2
CSAQLAGLYQETQYF	TGCAGTGCTCAACTAGCGGGCCTATACCAAGAGACCCAGTACTTC	few	15	TRBD2	TRBJ2-5	TRBV20-1
CASSISLDNLGEQYF	TGTGCCAGTAGTATAAGTCTGGACAACTTAGGGGAGCAGTACTTC	NA	15	NA	TRBJ2-5	TRBV19
CATSRAGRSTDTQYF	TGTGCCACCAGCAGAGCGGGGAGGAGCACAGATACGCAGTATTTT	NA	15	NA	TRBJ2-3	TRBV15
CASSIGWAGGTEAFF	TGTGCCAGTAGTATAGGATGGGCAGGGGGCACTGAAGCTTTCTTT	NA	15	TRBD1	TRBJ1-1	TRBV19
CAVGRGRDEAFF	TGTGCCGTCGGCAGGGGACGGGACGAAGCTTTCTTT	NA	12	NA	TRBJ1-1	TRBV19
CANSWSHMGTDTQYF	TGTGCCAACAGTTGGAGCCACATGGGCACAGATACGCAGTATTTT	NA	15	NA	TRBJ2-3	TRBV12-3/TRBV12-4
CSASKGAFPYEQYF	TGCAGTGCTAGCAAGGGTGCGTTTCCCTACGAGCAGTACTTC	many	14	NA	TRBJ2-7	TRBV20-1
CASSLAASYNSPLHF	TGTGCCAGCAGTTTAGCCGCGTCCTATAATTCACCCCTCCACTTT	few	15	NA	TRBJ1-6	TRBV12-3/TRBV12-4
CASSPLPSGLTDTQYF	TGTGCCAGCAGCCCCCTTCCCAGCGGACTCACAGATACGCAGTATTTT	few	16	NA	TRBJ2-3	TRBV14
CASSLGSQNEQFF	TGCGCCAGCAGCTTGGGCAGCCAGAATGAGCAGTTCTTC	NA	13	NA	TRBJ2-1	TRBV5-1
CASSPQGVGNQPQHF	TGTGCCAGCAGCCCGCAAGGGGTCGGGAATCAGCCCCAGCATTTT	NA	15	NA	TRBJ1-5	TRBV28
CASRISGTITYEQYF	TGCGCCAGCAGAATTTCCGGGACCATCACCTACGAGCAGTACTTC	NA	15	NA	TRBJ2-7	TRBV5-1
CASSPDGQGAEAFF	TGTGCCAGCTCACCGGACGGACAGGGGGCGGAAGCTTTCTTT	few	14	TRBD1	TRBJ1-1	TRBV18
CASSVGLRGNSGSGANVLTF	TGTGCCAGCAGCGTAGGACTAAGGGGAAATTCGGGCTCTGGGGCCAACGTCCTGACTTTC	few	20	NA	TRBJ2-6	TRBV9
CASSQDFGGRQPQHF	TGCGCCAGCAGCCAAGATTTTGGGGGGAGGCAGCCCCAGCATTTT	few	15	NA	TRBJ1-5	TRBV4-1
CSVLGLAGERGSYEQYF	TGCAGCGTTCTCGGACTAGCGGGGGAACGCGGCTCCTACGAGCAGTACTTC	NA	17	TRBD2	TRBJ2-7	TRBV29-1
CACRAGIGKNIQYF	TGTGCCTGTCGTGCCGGGATCGGCAAAAACATTCAGTACTTC	NA	14	NA	TRBJ2-4	TRBV12-3/TRBV12-4